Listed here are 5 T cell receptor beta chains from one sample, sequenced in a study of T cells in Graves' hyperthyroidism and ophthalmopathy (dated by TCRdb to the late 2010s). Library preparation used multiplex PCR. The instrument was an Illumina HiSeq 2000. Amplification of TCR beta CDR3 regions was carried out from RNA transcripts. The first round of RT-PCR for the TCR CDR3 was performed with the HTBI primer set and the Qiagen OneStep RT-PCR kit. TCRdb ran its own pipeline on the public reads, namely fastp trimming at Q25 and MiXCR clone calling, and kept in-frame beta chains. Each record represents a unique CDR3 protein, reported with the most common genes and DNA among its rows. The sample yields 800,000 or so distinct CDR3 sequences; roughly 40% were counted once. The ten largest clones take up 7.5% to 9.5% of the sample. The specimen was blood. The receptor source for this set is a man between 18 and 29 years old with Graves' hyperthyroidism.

The CDR3 coding sequence is TGTGCCAGCAGCTGGGACTCCCAGTACTTC. It codes for CASSWDSQYF. The gene calls are TRBV7-8 and TRBJ2-5, with a weak D call TRBD2 (6 bases). Germline loops: CDR1 SGHVS, CDR2 FQNEAQ. V was clipped by 4 bases and J by 9 bases, with 6 bases between them. The CDR3 contains 10 residues.

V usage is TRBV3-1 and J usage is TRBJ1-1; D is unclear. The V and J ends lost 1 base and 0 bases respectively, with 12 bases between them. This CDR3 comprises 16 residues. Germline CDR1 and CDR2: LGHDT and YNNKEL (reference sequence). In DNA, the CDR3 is TGTGCCAGCAGCCAAGTCACCACAGTGCTGAACACTGAAGCTTTCTTT. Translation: CASSQVTTVLNTEAFF.

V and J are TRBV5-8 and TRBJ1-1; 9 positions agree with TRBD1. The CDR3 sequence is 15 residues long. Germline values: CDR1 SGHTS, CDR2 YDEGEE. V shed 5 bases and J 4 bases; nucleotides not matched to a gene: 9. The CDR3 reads CASSQTGQGTTEAFF. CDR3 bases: TGTGCCAGCAGTCAAACGGGACAGGGCACCACTGAAGCTTTCTTT.

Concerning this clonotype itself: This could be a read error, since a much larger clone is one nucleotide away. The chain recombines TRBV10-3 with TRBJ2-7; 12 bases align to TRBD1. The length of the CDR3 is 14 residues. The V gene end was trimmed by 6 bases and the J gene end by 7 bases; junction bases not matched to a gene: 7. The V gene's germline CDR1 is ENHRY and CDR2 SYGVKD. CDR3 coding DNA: TGTGCCATCAGCCCGGGACAGGGGGCATGGGAGCAGTACTTC. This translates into CAISPGQGAWEQYF.

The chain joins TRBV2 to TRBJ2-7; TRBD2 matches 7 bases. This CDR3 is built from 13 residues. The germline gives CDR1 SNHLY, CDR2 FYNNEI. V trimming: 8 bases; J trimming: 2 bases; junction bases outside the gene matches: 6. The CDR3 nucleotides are TGTGCCAGCGGGGGGGGATTAACCTACGAGCAGTACTTC. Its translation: CASGGGLTYEQYF.